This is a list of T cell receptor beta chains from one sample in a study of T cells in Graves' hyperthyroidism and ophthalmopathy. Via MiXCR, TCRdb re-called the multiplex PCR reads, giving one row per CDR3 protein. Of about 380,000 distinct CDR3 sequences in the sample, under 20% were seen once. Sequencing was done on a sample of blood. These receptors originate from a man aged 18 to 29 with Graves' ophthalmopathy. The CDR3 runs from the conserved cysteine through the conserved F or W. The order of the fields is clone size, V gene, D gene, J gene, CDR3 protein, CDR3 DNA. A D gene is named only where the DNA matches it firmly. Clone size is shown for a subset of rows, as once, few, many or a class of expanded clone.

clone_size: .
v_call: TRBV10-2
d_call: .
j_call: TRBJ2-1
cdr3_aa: CASSDPYDSSYNEQFF
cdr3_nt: TGCGCCAGCAGTGACCCTTATGACAGCTCCTACAATGAGCAGTTCTTC

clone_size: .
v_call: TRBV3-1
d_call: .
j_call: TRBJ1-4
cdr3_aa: CASSQDQGLTNEKLFF
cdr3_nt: TGTGCCAGCAGCCAAGATCAGGGCCTTACTAATGAAAAACTGTTTTTT

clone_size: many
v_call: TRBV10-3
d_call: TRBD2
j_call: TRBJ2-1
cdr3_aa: CAISESLAGAGNEQFF
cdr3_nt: TGTGCCATCAGTGAGTCTCTAGCGGGGGCCGGGAATGAGCAGTTCTTC

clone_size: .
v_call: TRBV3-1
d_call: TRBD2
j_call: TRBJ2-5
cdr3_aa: CASSQGDGTSGAPPQETQYF
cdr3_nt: TGTGCCAGCAGCCAAGGAGACGGGACTAGCGGGGCCCCGCCTCAAGAGACCCAGTACTTC

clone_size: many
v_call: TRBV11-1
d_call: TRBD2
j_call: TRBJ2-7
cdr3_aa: CASSSLAGGYSNEQYF
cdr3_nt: TGTGCCAGCAGCTCTTTAGCGGGGGGTTACTCCAACGAGCAGTACTTC

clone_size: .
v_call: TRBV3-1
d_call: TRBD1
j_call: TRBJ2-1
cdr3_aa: CASSLGQGVGGSYNEQFF
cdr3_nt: TGTGCCAGCAGCCTCGGACAGGGGGTTGGTGGGTCCTACAATGAGCAGTTCTTC

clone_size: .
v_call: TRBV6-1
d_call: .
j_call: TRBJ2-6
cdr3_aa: CASKSGTSSGANVLTF
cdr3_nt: TGTGCCAGCAAATCCGGGACTTCTTCTGGGGCCAACGTCCTGACTTTC

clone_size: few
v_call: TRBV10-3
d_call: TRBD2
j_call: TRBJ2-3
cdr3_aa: CAIREVGRTSGGSDTQYF
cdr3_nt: TGTGCCATCAGAGAAGTCGGAAGGACTAGCGGGGGTTCAGATACGCAGTATTTT

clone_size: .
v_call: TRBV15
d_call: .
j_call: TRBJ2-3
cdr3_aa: CATSRRDGTDTQYF
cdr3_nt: TGTGCCACCAGCAGACGGGACGGCACAGATACGCAGTATTTT

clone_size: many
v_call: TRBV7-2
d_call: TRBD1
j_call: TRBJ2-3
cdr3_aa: CASSRRDRGGVDTQYF
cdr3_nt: TGTGCCAGCAGCAGACGGGACAGGGGAGGGGTAGATACGCAGTATTTT

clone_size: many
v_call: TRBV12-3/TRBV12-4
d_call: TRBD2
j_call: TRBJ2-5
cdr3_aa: CASSSLAGGLPTETQYF
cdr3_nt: TGTGCCAGCAGTTCCCTAGCGGGGGGGCTTCCAACGGAGACCCAGTACTTC

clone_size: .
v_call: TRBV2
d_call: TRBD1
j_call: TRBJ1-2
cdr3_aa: CASSYFPGQGNYGYTF
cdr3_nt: TGTGCCAGCAGTTACTTTCCGGGACAGGGGAACTATGGCTACACCTTC

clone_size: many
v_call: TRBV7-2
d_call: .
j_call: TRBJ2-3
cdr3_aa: CASSPHSRHTQYF
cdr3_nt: TGTGCCAGCAGCCCCCACTCCCGCCATACGCAGTATTTT

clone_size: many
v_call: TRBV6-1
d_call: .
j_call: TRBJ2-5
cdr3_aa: CASSELLEETQYF
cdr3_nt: TGTGCCAGCAGTGAGCTTCTCGAAGAGACCCAGTACTTC

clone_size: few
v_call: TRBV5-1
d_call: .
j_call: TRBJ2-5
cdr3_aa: CASSTGPKETQYF
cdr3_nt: TGCGCCAGCAGCACCGGGCCTAAAGAGACCCAGTACTTC

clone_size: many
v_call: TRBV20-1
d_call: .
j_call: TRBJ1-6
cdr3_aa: CSARVPLAGASPLHF
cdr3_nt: TGCAGTGCTAGAGTACCGTTGGCAGGGGCTTCACCCCTCCACTTT

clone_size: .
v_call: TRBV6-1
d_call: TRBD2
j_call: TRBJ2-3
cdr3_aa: CASSGAREGVDTQYF
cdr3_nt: TGTGCCAGCAGTGGGGCGCGGGAGGGTGTGGATACGCAGTATTTT

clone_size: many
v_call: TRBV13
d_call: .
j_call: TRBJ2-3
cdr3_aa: CASVGGQDTQYF
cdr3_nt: TGTGCCAGCGTGGGGGGGCAAGATACGCAGTATTTT

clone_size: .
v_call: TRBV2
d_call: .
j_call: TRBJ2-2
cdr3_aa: CASSERPNTGELFF
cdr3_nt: TGTGCCAGCAGTGAACGGCCGAACACCGGGGAGCTGTTTTTT

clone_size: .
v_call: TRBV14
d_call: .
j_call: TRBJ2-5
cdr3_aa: CASSQRPQTLETQYF
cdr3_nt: TGTGCCAGCAGCCAGAGACCCCAAACATTAGAGACCCAGTACTTC

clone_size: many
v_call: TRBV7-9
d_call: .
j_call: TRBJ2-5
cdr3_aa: CASSSHSGRFQETQYF
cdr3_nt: TGTGCCAGCAGCTCCCACTCGGGGCGGTTCCAAGAGACCCAGTACTTC

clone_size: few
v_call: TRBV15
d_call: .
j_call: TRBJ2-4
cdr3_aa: CATSSFSGGQAKNIQYF
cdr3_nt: TGTGCCACCAGCAGCTTCTCTGGGGGGCAAGCCAAAAACATTCAGTACTTC

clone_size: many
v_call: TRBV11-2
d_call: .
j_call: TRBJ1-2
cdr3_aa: CASSLVPGWDYGYTF
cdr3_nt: TGTGCCAGCAGCTTAGTGCCGGGTTGGGACTATGGCTACACCTTC

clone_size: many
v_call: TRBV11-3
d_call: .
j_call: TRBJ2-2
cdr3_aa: CASSSAMTSRSGELFF
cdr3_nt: TGTGCCAGCAGCTCAGCCATGACCAGCAGGTCCGGGGAGCTGTTTTTT

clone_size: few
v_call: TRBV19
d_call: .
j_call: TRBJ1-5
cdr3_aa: CASSLWTVNQPQHF
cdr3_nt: TGTGCCAGTAGTTTGTGGACAGTCAATCAGCCCCAGCATTTT

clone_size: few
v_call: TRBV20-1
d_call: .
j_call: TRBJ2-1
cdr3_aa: CSSGGGDSSYNEQFF
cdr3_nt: TGCAGTTCAGGAGGGGGGGACTCCTCCTACAATGAGCAGTTCTTC

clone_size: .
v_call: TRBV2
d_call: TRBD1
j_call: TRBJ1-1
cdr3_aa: CASSAHRDRGQAFF
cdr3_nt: TGTGCCAGCAGCGCCCACCGGGACAGGGGGCAAGCTTTCTTT

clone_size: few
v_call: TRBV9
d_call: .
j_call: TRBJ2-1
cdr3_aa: CASSVGDRNEQFF
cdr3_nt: TGTGCCAGCAGCGTAGGAGACAGGAATGAGCAGTTCTTC

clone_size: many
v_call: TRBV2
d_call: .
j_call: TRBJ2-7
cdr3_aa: CASSLGGENSYEQYF
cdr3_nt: TGTGCCAGCAGTCTAGGAGGGGAAAACTCCTACGAGCAGTACTTC

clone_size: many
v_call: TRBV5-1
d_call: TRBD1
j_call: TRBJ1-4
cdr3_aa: CASSPGQGREKLFF
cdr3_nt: TGCGCCAGCAGTCCCGGACAGGGAAGGGAAAAACTGTTTTTT

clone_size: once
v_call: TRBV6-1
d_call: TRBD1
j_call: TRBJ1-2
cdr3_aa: CASSVTGTGGFRGYTF
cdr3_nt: TGTGCCAGCAGTGTAACCGGGACAGGGGGTTTTCGTGGCTACACCTTC

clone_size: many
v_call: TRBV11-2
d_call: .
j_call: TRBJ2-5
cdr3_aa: CASSGPKETQYF
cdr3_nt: TGTGCCAGCAGCGGACCGAAAGAGACCCAGTACTTC

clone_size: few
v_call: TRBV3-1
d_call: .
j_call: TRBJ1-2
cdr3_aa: CASSPEGGQDYGYTF
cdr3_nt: TGTGCCAGCAGCCCAGAGGGGGGGCAAGACTATGGCTACACCTTC

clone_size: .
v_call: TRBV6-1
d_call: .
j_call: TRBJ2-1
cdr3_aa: CASRPEMGSYNEQFF
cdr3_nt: TGTGCCAGCAGACCCGAGATGGGCTCCTACAATGAGCAGTTCTTC

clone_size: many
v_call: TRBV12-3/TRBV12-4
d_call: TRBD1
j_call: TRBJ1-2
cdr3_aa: CASSRGQAFGGYTF
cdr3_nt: TGTGCCAGCAGCCGGGGACAGGCGTTTGGCGGCTACACCTTC

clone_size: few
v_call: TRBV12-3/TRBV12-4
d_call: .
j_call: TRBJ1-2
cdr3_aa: CASSSQGNGRFGYTF
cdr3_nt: TGTGCCAGCAGTAGCCAGGGAAACGGAAGGTTTGGCTACACCTTC

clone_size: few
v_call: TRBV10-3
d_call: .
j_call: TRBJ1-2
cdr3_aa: CAISLREVDGYTF
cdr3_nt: TGTGCCATCAGCCTCAGGGAGGTCGATGGCTACACCTTC

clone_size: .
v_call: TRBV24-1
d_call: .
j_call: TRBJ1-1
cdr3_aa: CATSGRGGGYTEAFF
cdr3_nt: TGTGCCACCTCTGGTCGGGGGGGGGGCTATACTGAAGCTTTCTTT

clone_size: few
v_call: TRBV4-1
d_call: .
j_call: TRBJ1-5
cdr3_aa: CASRSAVYSNQPQHF
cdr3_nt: TGCGCCAGCAGGTCGGCAGTCTATAGCAATCAGCCCCAGCATTTT

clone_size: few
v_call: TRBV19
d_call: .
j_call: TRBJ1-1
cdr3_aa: CASSIRGSNTEAFF
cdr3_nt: TGTGCCAGTAGTATCAGGGGCAGTAACACTGAAGCTTTCTTT

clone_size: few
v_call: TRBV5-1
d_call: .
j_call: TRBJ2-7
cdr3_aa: CASSLGGSGYEQYF
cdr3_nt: TGCGCCAGCAGTTTGGGGGGTTCGGGATACGAGCAGTACTTC

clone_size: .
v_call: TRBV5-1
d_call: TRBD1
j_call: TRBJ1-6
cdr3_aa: CASRDTGGNSPLHF
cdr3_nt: TGCGCCAGCAGAGACACAGGGGGTAATTCACCCCTCCACTTT

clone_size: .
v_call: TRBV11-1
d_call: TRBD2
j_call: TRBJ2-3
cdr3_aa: CASSTPRLAGGPTDTQYF
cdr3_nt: TGTGCCAGCAGCACCCCCAGACTAGCGGGGGGGCCCACAGATACGCAGTATTTT

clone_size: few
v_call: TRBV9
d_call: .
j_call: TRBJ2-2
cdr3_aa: CASSVDDTGELFF
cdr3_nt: TGTGCCAGCAGCGTAGATGACACCGGGGAGCTGTTTTTT

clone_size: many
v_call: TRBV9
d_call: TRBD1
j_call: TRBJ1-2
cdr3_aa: CASSASQGANYGYTF
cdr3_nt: TGTGCCAGCAGCGCCTCACAGGGGGCGAACTATGGCTACACCTTC

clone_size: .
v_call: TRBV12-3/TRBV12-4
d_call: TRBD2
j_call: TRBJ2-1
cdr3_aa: CASSLKRVAGVLSEQFF
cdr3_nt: TGTGCCAGCAGTTTAAAACGGGTAGCGGGAGTCTTAAGTGAGCAGTTCTTC

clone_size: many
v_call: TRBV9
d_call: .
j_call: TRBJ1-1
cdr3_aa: CASSVDGSTEAFF
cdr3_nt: TGTGCCAGCAGCGTAGACGGAAGCACTGAAGCTTTCTTT

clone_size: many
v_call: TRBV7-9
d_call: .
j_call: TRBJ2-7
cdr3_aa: CASSTQGPYEQYF
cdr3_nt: TGTGCCAGCAGCACACAGGGTCCCTACGAGCAGTACTTC

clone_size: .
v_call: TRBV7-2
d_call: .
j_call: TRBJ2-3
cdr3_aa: CASSLAGGGDTQYF
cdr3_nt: TGTGCCAGCAGCTTAGCCGGGGGCGGCGATACGCAGTATTTT

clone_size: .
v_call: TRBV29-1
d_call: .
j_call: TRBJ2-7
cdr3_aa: CSVVKVAEQYF
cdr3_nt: TGCAGCGTTGTAAAAGTGGCAGAGCAGTACTTC

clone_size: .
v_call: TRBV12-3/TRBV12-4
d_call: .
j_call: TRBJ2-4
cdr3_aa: CASSLETYLAKNIQYF
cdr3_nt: TGTGCCAGCAGTTTAGAGACCTATCTAGCCAAAAACATTCAGTACTTC

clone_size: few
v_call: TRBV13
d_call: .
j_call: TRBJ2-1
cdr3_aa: CASSSILPSYNEQFF
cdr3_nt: TGTGCCAGCAGCTCCATACTACCGTCCTACAATGAGCAGTTCTTC

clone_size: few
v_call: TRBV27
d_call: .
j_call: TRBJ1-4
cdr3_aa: CASSLFRGNNEKLFF
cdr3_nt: TGTGCCAGCAGTTTATTCAGAGGGAATAATGAAAAACTGTTTTTT

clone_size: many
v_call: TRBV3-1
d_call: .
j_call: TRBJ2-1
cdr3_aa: CASSQPLGVAGNNEQFF
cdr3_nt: TGTGCCAGCAGCCAGCCCCTCGGGGTAGCAGGGAACAATGAGCAGTTCTTC

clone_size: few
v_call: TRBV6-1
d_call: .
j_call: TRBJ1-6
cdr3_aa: CASSEFSSYNSPLHF
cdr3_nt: TGTGCCAGCAGTGAATTCAGCTCCTATAATTCACCCCTCCACTTT

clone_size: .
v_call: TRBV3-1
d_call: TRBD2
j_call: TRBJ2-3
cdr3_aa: CASSPTRSGGTTQYF
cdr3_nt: TGTGCCAGCAGCCCAACAAGAAGCGGGGGGACTACGCAGTATTTT